This TCR beta chain was captured by sequencing in a study of cytomegalovirus exposure and HLA in healthy donors. PCR was performed using 60 Vbeta and 13 Jbeta primers. TCRdb's copy holds only in-frame clones and misses some; the assay was immunoSEQ multiplex PCR. The sample totals 55,000 to 85,000 clones. The CDR3 totals 15 residues. The V end lost 1 base, the J end lost 4 bases, and 13 bases lay between the germline ends. Germline CDR1 reads SGHVS; CDR2 reads FNYEAQ. The receptor was isolated from a female donor in good health and CMV-seropositive. V gene TRBV7-6 combines with J gene TRBJ2-5, with a possible D match to TRBD2 (6 bases). Sequenced sample: PBMCs. In DNA form, the CDR3 reads TGTGCCAGCAGCTTAGGGAGGTGGGAGGTAGAGACCCAGTACTTC. It codes for CASSLGRWEVETQYF.